One and the same sample provided the 9 T cell receptor beta chains below, sequenced in a study of blood T cell repertoires in COVID-19. The assay was immunoSEQ multiplex PCR, and TCRdb's table has in-frame clones only and misses some. This sample has some 260,000 clones, with around 88% found just once. Sequencing input: peripheral blood. These receptors all stem from a man aged 80 or over with acute or convalescent COVID-19.

The chain joins TRBV5-1 to TRBJ2-7; 9 bases align to TRBD2. The trim removed 4 bases at V and 4 bases at J, leaving 6 bases unmatched. Germline CDR1 reads SGHRS; CDR2 reads YFSETQ. CDR3 size: 14 residues. CDR3 in amino acids: CASSDPGLAYEQYF. CDR3 nucleotide sequence: TGCGCCAGCAGCGATCCGGGACTAGCTTACGAGCAGTACTTC.

This clone was counted a few times. V usage is TRBV11-2 and J usage is TRBJ2-7; D is unclear. The CDR3 extends over 12 amino acids. V was cut by 4 bases and J by 0 bases, with 4 bases left in between. CDR1 is SGHAT, CDR2 FQNNGV, per germline. Here the CDR3 reads CASSSSSYEQYF. For the CDR3, the DNA is TGTGCCAGCAGCTCGAGCTCCTACGAGCAGTACTTC.

The CDR3 loop reads CASSFASGFTGELFF. In DNA, the CDR3 is TGTGCCAGCAGCTTCGCTTCGGGGTTCACCGGGGAGCTGTTTTTT. The V gene is TRBV7-3, the J gene TRBJ2-2, with D maybe TRBD2 (5 bases). The CDR3 is 15 residues long. Germline V gives CDR1 SGHTA, CDR2 FQGTGA. Trimming took off 3 bases at V and 4 bases at J, with 12 bases between the two ends.

Only one count was recorded for this clone. The gene calls are TRBV7-6 and TRBJ1-2, with D unresolved. The ends were cut back, 6 bases at V and 8 bases at J, with 4 bases in the middle. CDR1 is SGHVS, CDR2 FNYEAQ, per germline. The CDR3 runs 9 residues. Written as DNA, the CDR3 is TGTGCCAGCAGGGCCGGCTACACCTTC. Translation gives CASRAGYTF.

The chain recombines TRBV7-2 with TRBJ1-4; 10 bases are shared with TRBD1. The germline gives CDR1 SGHTA, CDR2 FQGNSA. The CDR3 loop spans 15 amino acids. Trimming cost V 5 bases and J 14 bases; bases outside gene matches: 14. The CDR3 reads CASSIPGQGYGRLFF. The DNA of the CDR3 is TGTGCCAGCAGCATACCGGGACAGGGGTACGGTCGGCTGTTTTTT.

J is TRBJ2-1 and V is TRBV19; 9 bases align to TRBD2. V gave up 3 bases and J gave up 6 bases; unmatched junction bases: 3. The CDR3 is 14 residues long. Germline V gene data show CDR1 as LNHDA and CDR2 as SQIVND (reference sequence). CDR3 coding DNA: TGTGCCAGTAGTATCGGGACTAGCTTCAATGAGCAGTTCTTC. This gives the protein CASSIGTSFNEQFF.

This clone appeared once. This chain links TRBV5-1 with TRBJ2-1; 10 positions match TRBD2. Germline CDR1 and CDR2: SGHRS and YFSETQ. The CDR3 is 15 amino acids. V lost 4 bases to trimming and J lost 3 bases; unmatched junction nucleotides: 4. CDR3 nucleotide sequence: TGCGCCAGCAGCAGTAGCGGGGGGATCTACAATGAGCAGTTCTTC. This codes for CASSSSGGIYNEQFF.

This chain links TRBV28 with TRBJ2-1; possibly TRBD1 for D (5 bases). V lost 6 bases, J lost 11 bases, and 14 bases lay in between. CDR1 is MDHEN and CDR2 is SYDVKM in the germline V gene. CDR3 length: 12 amino acids. CDR3 bases: TGTGCCAGCAGCATACAGGTGAATAAGCAGTTCTTC. Amino acid sequence: CASSIQVNKQFF. Using reference TRBV28 and TRBJ2-1 for the parts outside the CDR3, the full variable domain is DVKVTQSSRYLVKRTGEKVFLECVQDMDHENMFWYRQDPGLGLRLIYFSYDVKMKEKGDIPEGYSVSREKKERFSLILESASTNQTSMYLCASSIQVNKQFFGPGTRLTVL.

A few counts support this clone. The gene calls are TRBV11-1 and TRBJ1-1; 9 bases fit TRBD1. Germline V gene data show CDR1 as SGHAT and CDR2 as FQDESV (reference sequence). After removal of 3 bases from V and 1 base from J, the junction contained 0 bases not matched to a gene. The CDR3 consists of 14 residues. The CDR3, as DNA: TGTGCCAGCAGCTTGGGACAGGGGAACACTGAAGCTTTCTTT. Translating it yields CASSLGQGNTEAFF.